This is a list of T cell receptor beta chains from one sample in a study of T-cell reconstitution after alpha-beta-depleted transplantation in children. MiXCR, applied by TCRdb to the PCR reads, yields one record per CDR3 protein. This sample yields about 830,000 distinct CDR3 sequences, of which 15% to 20% are seen a single time; approximately 4.5% belongs to the top ten. The sample was PBMCs, mostly from graft donor cells, taken 360 days after TCRalphabeta/CD19-depleted stem cell transplant. These receptors came from a male patient aged 5 to 17 who had a stem cell transplant for acute lymphoblastic leukemia, so the T cells may come from the graft donor. Both conserved end residues are part of each CDR3. A D gene is named only where the DNA matches it firmly. Not every row has a clone size; where given, it reads once, few, many or a size class.

V gene,D gene,clone size,J gene,CDR3 protein,CDR3 DNA
TRBV29-1,TRBD1,-,TRBJ2-5,CSVETGEMVVETQYF,TGCAGCGTCGAGACAGGGGAAATGGTAGTAGAGACCCAGTACTTC
TRBV20-1,TRBD2,few,TRBJ2-4,CSATAGEGKNIQYF,TGCAGTGCTACAGCGGGAGAAGGCAAAAACATTCAGTACTTC
TRBV19,TRBD2,many,TRBJ2-7,CASSFLAGRTYEQYF,TGTGCCAGTAGTTTTCTAGCGGGAAGGACCTACGAGCAGTACTTC
TRBV12-5,TRBD1,-,TRBJ2-3,CASATGQGPSTDTQYF,TGTGCTAGTGCCACGGGACAGGGACCTAGCACAGATACGCAGTATTTT
TRBV9,-,-,TRBJ2-3,CASSVVEGPYADTQYF,TGTGCCAGCAGCGTAGTTGAGGGCCCGTACGCAGATACGCAGTATTTT
TRBV12-3/TRBV12-4,-,few,TRBJ2-4,CASISSGAGHIQYF,TGTGCCAGCATTTCCTCTGGGGCAGGGCACATTCAGTACTTC
TRBV5-1,-,-,TRBJ1-1,CASSSGGRVERAFF,TGCGCCAGCAGCTCCGGGGGTCGCGTCGAGCGGGCTTTCTTT
TRBV27,TRBD2,few,TRBJ2-7,CASRTAGGLAGNSNYEQYF,TGTGCCAGCAGAACAGCCGGGGGACTAGCGGGAAACTCCAACTACGAGCAGTACTTC
TRBV12-3/TRBV12-4,TRBD1,few,TRBJ1-1,CASGRDRWGAFF,TGTGCCAGCGGCCGGGACAGGTGGGGTGCTTTCTTT
TRBV30,TRBD2,-,TRBJ2-1,CAWRVRPRYSGTYNEQFF,TGTGCCTGGAGGGTAAGGCCGAGATATAGCGGGACCTACAATGAGCAGTTCTTC
TRBV20-1,TRBD2,-,TRBJ2-7,CSARERTSGPEQYF,TGCAGTGCTAGAGAGAGGACTAGCGGCCCGGAGCAGTACTTC
TRBV3-1,-,-,TRBJ2-3,CASSHYSTDTQYF,TGTGCCAGCAGCCACTACAGCACAGATACGCAGTATTTT
TRBV9,-,-,TRBJ2-6,CASSEPGRGSSGANVLTF,TGTGCCAGCAGCGAACCGGGACGGGGAAGCTCTGGGGCCAACGTCCTGACTTTC
TRBV6-4,TRBD2,once,TRBJ2-1,CASRGPGTSGKVYNEQFF,TGTGCCAGCAGAGGACCCGGGACTAGCGGGAAAGTCTACAATGAGCAGTTCTTC
TRBV6-2/TRBV6-3,-,-,TRBJ2-1,CASSPGLTSNEQFF,TGTGCCAGCAGCCCGGGACTGACCTCCAATGAGCAGTTCTTC
TRBV19,TRBD1,-,TRBJ2-1,CASSLDGTGAYNEQFF,TGTGCCAGTAGTCTGGATGGGACAGGGGCCTACAATGAGCAGTTCTTC
TRBV4-1,TRBD2,-,TRBJ2-2,CASSQDPGLAGGRTGELFF,TGCGCCAGCAGCCAAGACCCGGGATTAGCGGGAGGGAGGACCGGGGAGCTGTTTTTT
TRBV29-1,TRBD1,-,TRBJ2-1,CSALTGTDYNEQFF,TGCAGCGCCCTGACCGGGACAGACTACAATGAGCAGTTCTTC
TRBV19,TRBD2,-,TRBJ2-7,CASSRGLAGDVFPEQYF,TGTGCCAGTAGTCGGGGACTAGCGGGGGACGTTTTCCCCGAGCAGTACTTC
TRBV5-1,-,few,TRBJ2-2,CASSLRREGDTGELFF,TGCGCCAGCAGCCTTCGTCGCGAGGGCGACACCGGGGAGCTGTTTTTT
TRBV20-1,-,many,TRBJ2-1,CSARAGSTYNEQFF,TGCAGTGCTAGAGCTGGTAGTACCTACAATGAGCAGTTCTTC
TRBV5-1,TRBD2,few,TRBJ2-7,CASTGEASGYYEQYF,TGCGCCAGCACCGGGGAAGCTAGCGGATACTACGAGCAGTACTTC
TRBV20-1,-,-,TRBJ2-3,CSAPMGTDTQYF,TGCAGTGCCCCTATGGGCACAGATACGCAGTATTTT
TRBV12-3/TRBV12-4,TRBD2,few,TRBJ2-5,CASSPPTSGRPVGQYF,TGTGCCAGCAGTCCTCCAACTAGCGGGAGGCCGGTTGGCCAGTACTTC
TRBV7-3,TRBD2,-,TRBJ2-3,CASSSGLAGDSTDTQYF,TGTGCCAGCAGCTCGGGACTAGCGGGAGATTCCACAGATACGCAGTATTTT
TRBV12-5,-,-,TRBJ2-7,CASGFPSRGTYEQYF,TGTGCTAGTGGTTTCCCCTCGAGAGGTACCTACGAGCAGTACTTC
TRBV3-1,-,-,TRBJ1-2,CASSHRWDNYGYTF,TGTGCCAGCAGCCACAGGTGGGATAACTATGGCTACACCTTC
TRBV20-1,-,-,TRBJ2-7,CSASPGRQTYEQYF,TGCAGTGCTAGCCCTGGGAGGCAAACCTACGAGCAGTACTTC
TRBV12-3/TRBV12-4,-,few,TRBJ2-3,CASRFIPWGESGYSTDTQYF,TGTGCCAGCAGATTTATCCCTTGGGGGGAAAGCGGATATAGCACAGATACGCAGTATTTT
TRBV21-1,-,-,TRBJ2-4,CASSLGAQIAKNIQYF,TGTGCCAGCAGTTTGGGGGCGCAAATAGCCAAAAACATTCAGTACTTC
TRBV6-4,-,few,TRBJ1-2,CASSPQEGLGYTF,TGTGCCAGCAGTCCTCAGGAGGGCCTTGGCTACACCTTC
TRBV29-1,TRBD1,-,TRBJ2-7,CSVYRGRSYEQYF,TGCAGCGTTTACAGGGGCCGCTCCTACGAGCAGTACTTC
TRBV12-3/TRBV12-4,TRBD1,few,TRBJ1-2,CASKFQQGAAYGYTF,TGTGCCAGCAAGTTCCAACAGGGGGCAGCATATGGCTACACCTTC
TRBV7-9,TRBD2,-,TRBJ2-1,CASSLGLGPPNEQFF,TGTGCCAGCAGCCTAGGACTAGGGCCCCCGAATGAGCAGTTCTTC
TRBV27,-,-,TRBJ1-5,CASSFKGANQPQHF,TGTGCCAGCAGTTTTAAAGGAGCGAATCAGCCCCAGCATTTT
TRBV2,-,few,TRBJ2-7,CASMEIASSYEQYF,TGTGCCAGCATGGAAATAGCGAGTTCCTACGAGCAGTACTTC
TRBV27,-,many,TRBJ1-5,CASSPLGPNQPQHF,TGTGCCAGCAGCCCGCTAGGGCCCAATCAGCCCCAGCATTTT
TRBV7-3,-,-,TRBJ2-2,CASSLLGRGPGELFF,TGTGCCAGCAGCTTACTGGGACGGGGGCCCGGGGAGCTGTTTTTT
TRBV20-1,TRBD1,-,TRBJ1-5,CSARFSGQVIGSRNQPQHF,TGCAGTGCTAGATTTTCGGGACAGGTAATAGGAAGTCGCAATCAGCCCCAGCATTTT
TRBV5-8,-,few,TRBJ1-1,CASSLEWAARGTEAFF,TGTGCCAGCAGCTTGGAATGGGCAGCTCGGGGCACTGAAGCTTTCTTT
TRBV12-3/TRBV12-4,TRBD1,-,TRBJ2-7,CASSWTGAGEQYF,TGTGCCAGCAGTTGGACAGGGGCGGGGGAGCAGTACTTC
TRBV29-1,-,few,TRBJ2-2,CSVGPVAGELFF,TGCAGCGTTGGTCCGGTGGCCGGGGAGCTGTTTTTT
TRBV20-1,-,-,TRBJ2-5,CSANEVGGYQETQYF,TGCAGTGCTAACGAGGTCGGGGGCTACCAAGAGACCCAGTACTTC
TRBV7-6,TRBD2,-,TRBJ2-7,CASSKGTSGSFEQYF,TGTGCCAGCAGCAAAGGGACTAGCGGGAGCTTCGAGCAGTACTTC
TRBV5-1,-,few,TRBJ2-3,CASSWGLATSTDTQYF,TGCGCCAGCAGCTGGGGGCTAGCGACTAGCACAGATACGCAGTATTTT
TRBV12-3/TRBV12-4,TRBD1,many,TRBJ2-1,CASSDRVPGEQFF,TGTGCCAGCAGTGACAGGGTTCCGGGTGAGCAGTTCTTC